This passage covers 8 T cell receptor beta chains from one sample sequenced in a study of molecular identifiers for immune sequencing clone quantification. MiXCR, run by TCRdb on the PCR reads, gives a single entry per CDR3 protein. This repertoire shows around 470,000 distinct CDR3 sequences, around 23% found once; its top ten account for approximately 0.76%. Material: naive CD8+ T cells from blood, with Jurkat cell RNA spiked in. Noted subset: FACS-sorted CD8+CD4-CCR7+CD45RA+ naive T cells. These receptors came from a human donor in good health. Some libraries in this study had Jurkat cell RNA spiked in.

Written as DNA, the CDR3 is TGTGCCAGCAGTTTTGGGACAGGAGACTCAGCCTCCTACGAGCAGTACTTC. Protein: CASSFGTGDSASYEQYF. The chain recombines TRBV12-3 or TRBV12-4 with TRBJ2-7; 8 bases map to TRBD1. This CDR3 contains 17 residues. V was pared by 3 bases and J by 0 bases, with 10 bases of the junction left unmatched.

Turning to this clonotype: A much bigger clone sits one base away, suggesting this may be a read error. The CDR3 sequence: CASIDTDTQYF. The CDR3 bases are TGTGCCAGCATCGACACAGATACGCAGTATTTT. This chain joins TRBV2 and TRBJ2-3, with no clear D. Between the trimmed V and J ends, which lost 7 bases and 2 bases, there was a span of 4 bases. Germline V lookup: CDR1 SNHLY, CDR2 FYNNEI. The CDR3 covers 11 residues.

V gene TRBV7-9 combines with J gene TRBJ2-1; 7 bases match TRBD1. Trimming removed 7 bases from V and 5 bases from J; junction bases left unmatched: 8. The CDR3 is made up of 14 amino acids. The germline gives CDR1 SEHNR, CDR2 FQNEAQ (reference sequence). CDR3 region: CASNPTGRDNEQFF. The CDR3 region has the DNA TGTGCCAGCAACCCGACAGGGCGAGACAATGAGCAGTTCTTC.

This chain uses TRBV19 with TRBJ2-3, with TRBD1 matching 9 bases. The J segment lost 0 bases and the V segment lost 6 bases, leaving 4 bases of the junction unmatched. The CDR3 has 15 residues. Germline V gene sequence: CDR1 LNHDA, CDR2 SQIVND (reference sequence). CDR3 sequence reads: CASRGGQGSTDTQYF. The DNA of the CDR3 is TGTGCCAGTAGGGGAGGACAGGGGAGCACAGATACGCAGTATTTT.

This clonotype was counted a few times. An end of the junction does not agree with germline; a read error may underlie this. This rearrangement joins TRBV4-1 to TRBJ2-2, with D possibly matching TRBD1 (5 bases). The germline V gene encodes CDR1 MGHRA and CDR2 YSYEKL. The CDR3 loop spans 16 amino acids. The CDR3 DNA follows: TGCGCCAGCAGTCAAGCAGCAGGGTGGGACACCGGGGAGCTGTTTTTT. Its protein product is CASSQAAGWDTGELFF.

The rearrangement uses TRBV7-9 and TRBJ1-2, with D uncertain. This CDR3 is 16 amino acids long. Trimming took 5 bases from V and 4 from J, leaving 20 bases between them. Germline V gives CDR1 SEHNR, CDR2 FQNEAQ (reference sequence). The CDR3 DNA is TGTGCCAGCAGCACTATCTCCTCCGGGGTCATCTATGGCTACACCTTC. Its protein is CASSTISSGVIYGYTF.

The table lists this clonotype with a few counts. The chain has TRBV21-1 and TRBJ1-1; TRBD1, the table's D call, was not compared with the DNA. TRBV21-1 is given as a pseudogene. The CDR3 runs 15 residues. In DNA, the CDR3 is TGTGCCAGATCACCTCTGGACAGGGGAAAGACTGAAGCTTTCTTT. Translating it yields CARSPLDRGKTEAFF.

The rearrangement uses TRBV7-9 and TRBJ2-1; tentatively, D is TRBD2 (6 bases). Germline V gene sequence: CDR1 SEHNR, CDR2 FQNEAQ (reference sequence). The CDR3 contains 18 residues. Deletions cut 4 bases from V and 1 base from J, with 20 bases between. DNA of the CDR3: TGTGCCAGCAGCTACCCACCGGTCGCGGGGAAGTCCTACAATGAGCAGTTCTTC. Its translation: CASSYPPVAGKSYNEQFF.